Below, one TCR beta chain is given with its context. The target of this receptor is not known. Base qualities are not at hand, and no much larger clone is one base apart. The data derive from a study of shared clonotypes between healthy human individuals (dated by TCRdb to 2018 to 2021). Background on the whole study: Three men and a couple of women, aged 18 to 49 years, made up the cohort. For each donor, three plates each were used for CD4 naive and CD4 memory, two plates were used for CD8 naive, and one plate was used for CD8 memory. Libraries were prepared and TCR repertoires were sequenced by different laboratories using diverse techniques, in order to increase sequencing depth and limit assay-specific biases. Leukapheresis yielded between about 0.85 and 10 billion PBMCs per donor. To estimate repertoire size and how much clonotype sharing occurs between individuals, the study deeply sequenced the blood TCR repertoires of a handful of healthy adults. Study-level results and caveats: Even with the large sequencing depth, rarefaction of the sorted-subset datasets indicated that sequencing was incomplete. Sharing across several donors was observed for about 5% of naive CD4, less than 4% of naive CD8, over 2% of memory CD4, and around 0.4% of memory CD8 clonotypes. Sampling was limited to blood, and TCR repertoires in tissue likely differ from TCR repertoires in blood. Pairwise subsampling led to the expectation that sequencing depth would affect the degree of clonotype sharing among donors. Because the study included a small number of donors, the genetic and exposure-history diversity represented was limited. Higher generation probabilities were observed for clonotypes shared by all four sorted-subset donors than for non-shared clonotypes. Estimated clonotype richness was generally larger for naive than for memory subsets.

The CDR3, cysteine through phenylalanine, is 12 amino acids long. Just the 36-base CDR3 DNA is kept, in frame starting at base 1. V and J are truncated by 4 bases and 5 bases respectively, leaving an intervening sequence of 9 bases. The germline V gene sets CDR1 to SGHAT and CDR2 to FQNNGV. TCR CDR3 regions were amplified from genomic DNA by multiplex PCR using the deep immunoSEQ assay. Extracted genomic DNA from each cell subset was distributed evenly across all wells of several immunoSEQ 96-well plates, and each plate was treated as a replicate. For sorted subsets, about 200 ng genomic DNA, equal to tens of thousands of T cell genomes, was loaded into each replicate PCR. Purified libraries were quantified with a Qubit 3.0 fluorometer, sized on a Bioanalyzer 2100, and re-quantified with the KAPA Library Quantification kit. Each immunoSEQ 96-well plate was sequenced on its own single-read 150-cycle Illumina NextSeq 550 flow cell. Under the source paper's analysis protocol: The immunoSEQ output contained only junctional sequences without quality scores, so filtering could not match that applied to full-length reads. To assign V/J genes and CDR3, sequences were annotated against IMGT germline references using PyIR, a Python wrapper for IgBLAST v1.9. Reads with weak V/J assignments (E-value above 1e-6), missing CDR3, stop codons, out-of-frame junctions, or ambiguous translated residues were removed. V3J clonotypes were defined as sequences sharing an identical inferred V gene, J gene, and CDR3 amino acid sequence. Percentage overlap between repertoires was calculated by dividing the number of shared unique clonotypes by the size of the smaller repertoire. Three approaches were used to assess repertoire richness: RTK rarefaction, the Chao1 estimator, and Recon v2.1 estimates of unobserved clonotypes. Generation probabilities for all TCRbeta clonotypes obtained by the gDNA method from a handful of donors were computed using OLGA. As stored in TCRdb, this immuneACCESS dataset retains in-frame rearrangements with V and J assigned. A fraction of the clones does not appear; measured against another copy, unresolved V genes explain less than half of the discrepancy, and the remainder lacks a known reason. Clone size and V and J calls were adopted from that table, with D and trimming inferred from the DNA. The sample yields roughly 1,800,000 clones; just under 95% were counted once. Approximately 1% of the sample is taken by the ten largest.

CD8 naive samples were CD45RO-negative cells positively selected for CCR7, giving a CD45RA+CCR7+ population that excluded TemRA cells. The donors were healthy, HIV-negative adults who had no recently reported acute infections or vaccinations. All donors were Caucasian adults living in Nashville, Tennessee, USA. Blood was collected by leukapheresis, and PBMCs were isolated by Ficoll-Histopaque density gradient centrifugation and then cryopreserved in liquid nitrogen vapor phase. Analytical flow cytometry was used to check the purity and quantity of each magnetically sorted T cell population. From each sorted fraction, genomic DNA was isolated and quantified by UV absorbance on a Nanodrop 2000c.

This TCR was recovered from a man between 18 and 29 years old in good health. Sequenced input: naive CD8+ T cells sorted from blood. This specimen's cell subset or site label, interpreted: CD45RA+CCR7+. The chain joins TRBV11-2 to TRBJ2-7, with the D gene too uncertain to name. The base sequence is TGTGCCAGCAGCTATAGATCTAACGAGCAGTACTTC. Translation gives CASSYRSNEQYF.